Following are 4 T cell receptor beta chains from one sample sequenced in a study of blood T cell repertoires in COVID-19. The protocol was immunoSEQ multiplex PCR, while the TCRdb copy is restricted to in-frame clones and leaves out a portion. The sample holds roughly 60,000 clones, 75% to 90% seen once. Sequencing was carried out using peripheral blood. The receptors come from a man older than 75 with acute or convalescent COVID-19.

The rearrangement links TRBV11-2 to TRBJ1-2, with TRBD1 as a possible D gene (5 bases). The length of the CDR3 is 12 residues. Looked up from germline, CDR1 is SGHAT and CDR2 is FQNNGV. Trimming pared 0 bases from V and 6 bases from J, leaving 5 bases between. CDR3 nucleotides: TGTGCCAGCAGCTTAGAAGGGGATGGCTACACCTTC. Its protein is CASSLEGDGYTF.

The CDR3 DNA reads TGTGCCAGCAGCACCACTTCTAGCGGGGGGGCCCATGAGCAGTTCTTC. Translation: CASSTTSSGGAHEQFF. The chain carries TRBV11-3 and TRBJ2-1; TRBD2 matches 12 bases. The CDR3 has 16 amino acids. The V segment lost 5 bases and the J segment 8 bases; nucleotides outside the gene matches: 10. CDR1 SGHNT and CDR2 YENEEA come from the germline V gene.

This clone has only a few counts. This sequence joins TRBV3-1 (or the pseudogene TRBV3-2) and TRBJ1-2; unclear D gene. With 2 bases removed from V and 8 bases from J, the gap between germline ends came to 15 bases. The CDR3 loop spans 14 amino acids. CDR1 and CDR2 (germline): LGHDT, YNNKEL (reference sequence). The CDR3 bases are TGTGCCAGCAGCCAAACCGGGAGCCCGGTGGGCTACACCTTC. Translation: CASSQTGSPVGYTF.

The V call is TRBV5-1, the J call TRBJ1-2; D may be TRBD1 (6 bases). Trimming pared 3 bases from V and 3 bases from J, leaving 12 bases between. Germline values: CDR1 SGHRS, CDR2 YFSETQ. This CDR3 spans 14 amino acids. In DNA, the CDR3 is TGCGCCAGCAGCTCAGGACAGACTCACTATGGCTACACCTTC. Amino acids: CASSSGQTHYGYTF.